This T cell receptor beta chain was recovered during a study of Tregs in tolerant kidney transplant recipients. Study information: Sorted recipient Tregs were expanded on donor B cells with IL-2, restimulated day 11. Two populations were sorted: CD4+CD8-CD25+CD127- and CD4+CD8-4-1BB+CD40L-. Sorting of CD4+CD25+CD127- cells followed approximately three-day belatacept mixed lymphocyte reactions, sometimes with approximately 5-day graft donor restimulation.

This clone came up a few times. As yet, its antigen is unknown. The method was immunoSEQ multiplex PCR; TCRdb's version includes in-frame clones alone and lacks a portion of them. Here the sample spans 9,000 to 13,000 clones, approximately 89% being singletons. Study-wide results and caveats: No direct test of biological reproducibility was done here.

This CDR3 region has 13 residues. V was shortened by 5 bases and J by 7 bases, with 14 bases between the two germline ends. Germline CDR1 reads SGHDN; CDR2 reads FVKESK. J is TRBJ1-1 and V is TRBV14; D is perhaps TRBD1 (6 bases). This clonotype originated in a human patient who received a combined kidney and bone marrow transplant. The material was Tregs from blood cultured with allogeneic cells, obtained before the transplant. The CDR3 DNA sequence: TGTGCCAGCAGCTTGAACCGGGACAATGAAGCTTTCTTT. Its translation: CASSLNRDNEAFF. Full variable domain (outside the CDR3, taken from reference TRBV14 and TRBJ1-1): EAGVTQFPSHSVIEKGQTVTLRCDPISGHDNLYWYRRVMGKEIKFLLHFVKESKQDESGMPNNRFLAERTGGTYSTLKVQPAELEDSGVYFCASSLNRDNEAFFGQGTRLTVV.